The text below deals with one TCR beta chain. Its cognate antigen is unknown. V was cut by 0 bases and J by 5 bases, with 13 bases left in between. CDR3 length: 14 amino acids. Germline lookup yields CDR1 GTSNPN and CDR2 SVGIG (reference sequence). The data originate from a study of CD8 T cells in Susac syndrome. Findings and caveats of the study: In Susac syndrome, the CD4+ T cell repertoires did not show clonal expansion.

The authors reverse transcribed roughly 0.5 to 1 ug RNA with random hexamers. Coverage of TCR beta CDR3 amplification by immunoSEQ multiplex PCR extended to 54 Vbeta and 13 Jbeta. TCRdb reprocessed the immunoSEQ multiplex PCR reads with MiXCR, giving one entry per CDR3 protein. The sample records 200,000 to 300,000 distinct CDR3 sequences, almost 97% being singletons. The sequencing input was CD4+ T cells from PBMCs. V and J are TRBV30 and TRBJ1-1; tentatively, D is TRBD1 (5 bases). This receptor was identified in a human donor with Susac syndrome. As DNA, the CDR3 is TGTGCCTGGAGTGTATCGGGGGGGAAGACTGAAGCTTTCTTT. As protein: CAWSVSGGKTEAFF.